The clone carrying this TCR beta chain has a single count. The data originate from a study of blood T cell repertoires in COVID-19. The germline V gene has CDR1 ENHRY and CDR2 SYGVKD. This CDR3 has 12 amino acids. V lost 3 bases, J lost 4 bases, and 7 bases lay in between. This table comes from immunoSEQ multiplex PCR, and its TCRdb copy is limited to in-frame clones, with some not included. The sample holds roughly 150,000 clones, roughly 78% seen once. The clonotype comes from a woman aged 55-70 years with COVID-19, enrolled during active disease. The chain uses TRBV10-3 and TRBJ2-7; D is perhaps TRBD2 (5 bases). Sequenced sample: peripheral blood. For the CDR3, the DNA is TGTGCCATCAGTGATACTAGTTACGAGCAGTACTTC. Amino acids: CAISDTSYEQYF.